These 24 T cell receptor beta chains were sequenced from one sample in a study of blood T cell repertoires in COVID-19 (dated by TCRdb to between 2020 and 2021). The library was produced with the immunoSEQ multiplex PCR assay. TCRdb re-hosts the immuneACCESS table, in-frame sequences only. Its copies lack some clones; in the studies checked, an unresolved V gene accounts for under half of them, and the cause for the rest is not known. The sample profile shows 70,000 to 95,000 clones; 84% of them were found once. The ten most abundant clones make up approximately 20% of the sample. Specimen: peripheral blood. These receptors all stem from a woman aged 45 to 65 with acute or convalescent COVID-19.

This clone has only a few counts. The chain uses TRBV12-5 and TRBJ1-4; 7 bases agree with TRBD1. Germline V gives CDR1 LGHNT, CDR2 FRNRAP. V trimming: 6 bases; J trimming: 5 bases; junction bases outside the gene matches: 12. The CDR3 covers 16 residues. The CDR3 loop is CASGSFGTAFNEKLFF. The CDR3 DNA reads TGTGCTAGTGGCTCATTCGGGACAGCCTTCAATGAAAAACTGTTTTTT.

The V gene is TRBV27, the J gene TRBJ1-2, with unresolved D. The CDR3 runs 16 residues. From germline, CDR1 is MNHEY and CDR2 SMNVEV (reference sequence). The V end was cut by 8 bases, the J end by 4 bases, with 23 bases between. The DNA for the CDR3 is TGTGCCAGCGGGCCCATTCGCCGGCGGGGAGGCTATGGCTACACCTTC. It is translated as CASGPIRRRGGYGYTF.

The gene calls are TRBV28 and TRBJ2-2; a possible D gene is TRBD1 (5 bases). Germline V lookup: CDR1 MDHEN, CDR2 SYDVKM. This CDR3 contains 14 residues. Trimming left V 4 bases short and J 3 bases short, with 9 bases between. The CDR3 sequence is CASSWGRHTGELFF. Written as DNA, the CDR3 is TGTGCCAGCAGTTGGGGCAGGCACACCGGGGAGCTGTTTTTT. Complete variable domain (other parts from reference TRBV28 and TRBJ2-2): DVKVTQSSRYLVKRTGEKVFLECVQDMDHENMFWYRQDPGLGLRLIYFSYDVKMKEKGDIPEGYSVSREKKERFSLILESASTNQTSMYLCASSWGRHTGELFFGEGSRLTVL.

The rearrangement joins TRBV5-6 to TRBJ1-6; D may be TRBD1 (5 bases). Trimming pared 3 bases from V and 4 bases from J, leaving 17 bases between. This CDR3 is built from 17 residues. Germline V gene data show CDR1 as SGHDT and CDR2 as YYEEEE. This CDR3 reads CASSSTVVFTYNSPLHF. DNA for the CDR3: TGTGCCAGCAGCTCGACAGTCGTTTTTACGTATAATTCACCCCTCCACTTT.

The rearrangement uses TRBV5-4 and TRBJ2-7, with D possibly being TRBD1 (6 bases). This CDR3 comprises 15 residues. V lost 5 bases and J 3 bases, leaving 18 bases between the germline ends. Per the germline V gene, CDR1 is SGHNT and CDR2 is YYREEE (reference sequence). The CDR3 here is CASRSPDSSIYEQYF. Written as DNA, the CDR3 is TGTGCCAGCAGATCCCCGGACAGTTCCATCTACGAGCAGTACTTC.

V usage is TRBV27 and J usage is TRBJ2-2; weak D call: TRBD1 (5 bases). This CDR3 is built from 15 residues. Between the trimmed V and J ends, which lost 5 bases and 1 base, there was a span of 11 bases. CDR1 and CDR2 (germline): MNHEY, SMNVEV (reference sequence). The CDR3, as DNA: TGTGCCAGCAGTAGGCCAGGGTGGAACACCGGGGAGCTGTTTTTT. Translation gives CASSRPGWNTGELFF.

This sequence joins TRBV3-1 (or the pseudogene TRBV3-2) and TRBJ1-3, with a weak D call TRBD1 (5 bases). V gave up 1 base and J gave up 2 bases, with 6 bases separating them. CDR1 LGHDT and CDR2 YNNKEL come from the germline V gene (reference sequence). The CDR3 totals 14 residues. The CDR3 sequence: CASSQGQTGNTIYF. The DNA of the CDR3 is TGTGCCAGCAGCCAAGGACAGACTGGAAACACCATATATTTT.

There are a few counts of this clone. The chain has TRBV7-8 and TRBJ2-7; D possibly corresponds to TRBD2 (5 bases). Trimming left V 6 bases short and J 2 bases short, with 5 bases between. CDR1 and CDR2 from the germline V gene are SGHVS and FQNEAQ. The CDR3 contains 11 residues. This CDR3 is CASRGAYEQYF. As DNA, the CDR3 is TGTGCCAGCAGGGGAGCCTACGAGCAGTACTTC.

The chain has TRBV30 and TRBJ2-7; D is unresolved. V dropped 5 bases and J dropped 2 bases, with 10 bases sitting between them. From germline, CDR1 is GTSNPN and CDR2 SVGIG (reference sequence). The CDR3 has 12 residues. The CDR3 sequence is CAWGGSPYEQYF. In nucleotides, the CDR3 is TGTGCCTGGGGCGGCTCCCCCTACGAGCAGTACTTC.

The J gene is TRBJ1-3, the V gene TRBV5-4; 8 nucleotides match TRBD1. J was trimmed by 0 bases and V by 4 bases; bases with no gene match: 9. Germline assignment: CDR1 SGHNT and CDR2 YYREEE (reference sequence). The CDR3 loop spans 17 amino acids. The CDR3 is CASSPAMGTGSGNTIYF. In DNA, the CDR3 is TGTGCCAGCAGCCCGGCAATGGGGACAGGCTCTGGAAACACCATATATTTT.

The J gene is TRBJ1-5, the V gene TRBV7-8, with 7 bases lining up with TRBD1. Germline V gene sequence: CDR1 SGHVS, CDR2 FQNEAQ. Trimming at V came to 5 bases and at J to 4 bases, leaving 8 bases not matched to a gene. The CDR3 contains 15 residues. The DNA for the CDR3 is TGTGCCAGCAGCCGAATCGGGACAGTAAATCAGCCCCAGCATTTT. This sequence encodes CASSRIGTVNQPQHF.

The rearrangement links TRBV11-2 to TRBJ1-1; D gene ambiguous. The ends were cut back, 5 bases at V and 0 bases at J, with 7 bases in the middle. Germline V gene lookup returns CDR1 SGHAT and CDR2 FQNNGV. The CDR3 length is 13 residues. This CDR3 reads CASSLKMNTEAFF. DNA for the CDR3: TGTGCCAGCAGCCTTAAAATGAACACTGAAGCTTTCTTT.

The CDR3: CASSQGDFSYNEQFF. In nucleotides, the CDR3 is TGTGCCAGCAGCCAGGGGGACTTCTCCTACAATGAGCAGTTCTTC. The chain recombines TRBV14 with TRBJ2-1, with D perhaps TRBD2 (6 bases). CDR3 length: 15 residues. V dropped 3 bases and J dropped 0 bases, with 9 bases sitting between them. Looked up from germline, CDR1 is SGHDN and CDR2 is FVKESK.

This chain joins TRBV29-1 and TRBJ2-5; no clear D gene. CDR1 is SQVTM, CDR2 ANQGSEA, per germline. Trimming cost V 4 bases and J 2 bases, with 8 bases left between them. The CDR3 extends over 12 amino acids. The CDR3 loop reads CSVVPLQETQYF. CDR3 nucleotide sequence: TGCAGCGTTGTCCCCTTACAAGAGACCCAGTACTTC.

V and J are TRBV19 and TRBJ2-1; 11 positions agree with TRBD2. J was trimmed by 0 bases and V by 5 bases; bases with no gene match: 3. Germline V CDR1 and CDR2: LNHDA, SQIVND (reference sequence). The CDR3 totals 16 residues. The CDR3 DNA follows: TGTGCCAGTAGTCGACTAGCGGGATTCTCCTACAATGAGCAGTTCTTC. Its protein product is CASSRLAGFSYNEQFF. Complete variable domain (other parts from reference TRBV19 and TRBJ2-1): DGGITQSPKYLFRKEGQNVTLSCEQNLNHDAMYWYRQDPGQGLRLIYYSQIVNDFQKGDIAEGYSVSREKKESFPLTVTSAQKNPTAFYLCASSRLAGFSYNEQFFGPGTRLTVL.

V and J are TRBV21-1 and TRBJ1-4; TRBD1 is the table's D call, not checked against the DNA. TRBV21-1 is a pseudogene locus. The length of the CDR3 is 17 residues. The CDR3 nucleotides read TGTGCCAGCAGGGAGTCGGGACACCCCCCGAGGAATGAAAAACTGTTTTTT. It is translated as CASRESGHPPRNEKLFF.

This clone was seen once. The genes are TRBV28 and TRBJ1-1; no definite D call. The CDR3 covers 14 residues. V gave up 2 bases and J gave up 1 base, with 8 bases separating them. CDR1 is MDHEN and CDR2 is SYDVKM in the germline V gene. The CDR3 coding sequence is TGTGCCAGCAGTTTACCAGTTAAGAACACTGAAGCTTTCTTT. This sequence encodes CASSLPVKNTEAFF.

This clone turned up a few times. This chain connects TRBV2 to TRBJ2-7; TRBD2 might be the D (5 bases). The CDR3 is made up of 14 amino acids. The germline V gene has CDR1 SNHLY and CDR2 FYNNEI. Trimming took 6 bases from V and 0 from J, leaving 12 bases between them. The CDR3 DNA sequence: TGTGCCAGCAGCCTAGCTGTTGGCTCCTACGAGCAGTACTTC. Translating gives CASSLAVGSYEQYF.

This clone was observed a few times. The CDR3 loop is CASSQDSSQGARGYTF. The CDR3 DNA reads TGTGCCAGCAGCCAAGATTCATCCCAGGGGGCGCGAGGCTACACCTTC. The chain couples TRBV4-2 to TRBJ1-2; TRBD1 agrees at 8 bases. The CDR3 has 16 residues. Unmatched junction bases numbered 11, after V lost 0 bases and J lost 8 bases. Per the germline V gene, CDR1 is LGHNA and CDR2 is YNFKEQ.

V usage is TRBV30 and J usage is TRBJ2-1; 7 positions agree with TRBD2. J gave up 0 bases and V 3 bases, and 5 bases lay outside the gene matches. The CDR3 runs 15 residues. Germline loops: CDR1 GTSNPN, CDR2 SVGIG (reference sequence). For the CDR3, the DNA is TGTGCCTGGAGGCGAGCGGGGAGCTCCTACAATGAGCAGTTCTTC. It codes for CAWRRAGSSYNEQFF.

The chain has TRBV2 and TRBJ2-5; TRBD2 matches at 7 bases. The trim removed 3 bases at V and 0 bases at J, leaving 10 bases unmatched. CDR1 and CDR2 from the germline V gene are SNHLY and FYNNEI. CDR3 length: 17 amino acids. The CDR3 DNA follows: TGTGCCAGCAGTGAGCCCAAGCTAGCGGCGAACCAAGAGACCCAGTACTTC. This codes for CASSEPKLAANQETQYF.

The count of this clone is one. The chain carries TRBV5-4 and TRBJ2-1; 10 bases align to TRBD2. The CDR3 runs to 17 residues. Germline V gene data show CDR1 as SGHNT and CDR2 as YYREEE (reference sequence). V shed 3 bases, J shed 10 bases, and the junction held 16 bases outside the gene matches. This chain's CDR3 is CASSWGGSGRASGEQFF. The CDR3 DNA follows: TGTGCCAGCAGCTGGGGCGGGAGCGGGAGGGCCTCGGGGGAGCAGTTCTTC.

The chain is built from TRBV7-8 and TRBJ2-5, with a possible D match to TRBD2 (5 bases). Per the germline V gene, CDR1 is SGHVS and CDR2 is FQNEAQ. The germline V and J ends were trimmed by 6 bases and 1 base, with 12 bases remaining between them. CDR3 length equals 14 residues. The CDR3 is CASSLLAGQETQYF. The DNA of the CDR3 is TGTGCCAGCAGTTTATTGGCGGGCCAAGAGACCCAGTACTTC.

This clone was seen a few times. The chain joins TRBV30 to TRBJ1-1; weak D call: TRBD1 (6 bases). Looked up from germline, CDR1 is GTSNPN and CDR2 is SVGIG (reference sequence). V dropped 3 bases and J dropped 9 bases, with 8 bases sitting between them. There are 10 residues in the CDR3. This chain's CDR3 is CAWSGQQAFF. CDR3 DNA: TGTGCCTGGAGCGGACAGCAAGCTTTCTTT.